The next 28 T cell receptor beta chains were all read from a single sample in a study of human versus mouse CDR3 diversity and MHC coevolution. TCRdb's table, derived via immunoSEQ multiplex PCR, lists solely in-frame clones and lacks some. Found here are some 60,000 clones, just under 95% of them singletons; the top ten hold approximately 17%. Sequencing was carried out using naive CD4+ T cells from blood. Subset of the sample: CD45RO-negative CD62L-positive naive CD4 T cells. The source of these receptors is a person in their sixties or seventies in good health.

This chain joins TRBV5-1 and TRBJ2-3; TRBD2 matches at 13 bases. Germline V CDR1 and CDR2: SGHRS, YFSETQ. Losses at the gene ends were 0 bases for V and 3 bases for J; bases not matched to a gene: 7. The CDR3 is made up of 18 amino acids. The CDR3 sequence is CASSLERLAGGYTDTQYF. CDR3 coding DNA: TGCGCCAGCAGCTTGGAAAGACTAGCGGGAGGTTATACAGATACGCAGTATTTT.

The genes are TRBV5-1 and TRBJ2-3; perhaps TRBD2 as D (6 bases). The V gene lost 3 bases and the J gene lost 0 bases, with 14 bases spanning the gap. Germline CDR1 and CDR2: SGHRS and YFSETQ. The CDR3 is 16 amino acids. The CDR3 nucleotides read TGCGCCAGCAGCTCGGAGGGCGTCCGTAGCACAGATACGCAGTATTTT. Amino acids: CASSSEGVRSTDTQYF.

The rearrangement joins TRBV6-5 to TRBJ1-1; 8 bases agree with TRBD1. The CDR3 has 14 residues. V dropped 5 bases and J dropped 1; count of bases not matched to a gene: 3. The germline V gene encodes CDR1 MNHEY and CDR2 SVGAGI. The CDR3 bases are TGTGCCAGCAGTGGACAGGGCCCGAACACTGAAGCTTTCTTT. Protein product: CASSGQGPNTEAFF.

V usage is TRBV5-1 and J usage is TRBJ2-7, with a weak D call TRBD1 (5 bases). Germline CDR1 is SGHRS and CDR2 is YFSETQ. V was shortened by 0 bases and J by 1 base, with 11 bases between the two germline ends. This CDR3 comprises 15 residues. The CDR3 spells CASSLVGARSYEQYF. In DNA, the CDR3 is TGCGCCAGCAGCTTGGTAGGGGCGAGGTCCTACGAGCAGTACTTC.

This rearrangement joins TRBV25-1 to TRBJ2-1; 11 nucleotides agree with TRBD1. CDR1 is MGHDK and CDR2 is SYGVNS in the germline V gene. Unmatched junction bases numbered 7, after V lost 6 bases and J lost 6 bases. The CDR3 runs to 15 residues. CDR3 bases: TGTGCCAGCAGCGGGCTCGGACAGGGGGCCAATGAGCAGTTCTTC. Its translation: CASSGLGQGANEQFF.

The chain recombines TRBV7-3 with TRBJ1-1, with D perhaps TRBD1 (5 bases). Germline lookup yields CDR1 SGHTA and CDR2 FQGTGA. The length of the CDR3 is 13 residues. V was clipped by 5 bases and J by 1 base, with 8 bases between them. The CDR3 DNA reads as TGTGCCAGCAGCCGAGACAGGAACACTGAAGCTTTCTTT. Translated, it gives CASSRDRNTEAFF.

Of note for this clone: The junction and the germline gene differ at one end; a read error may be behind it. J is TRBJ2-7 and V is TRBV2; D may be TRBD2 (6 bases). There are 13 residues in the CDR3. The V gene's germline CDR1 is SNHLY and CDR2 FYNNEI. CDR3 sequence reads: CASSAVPSAPRDF. Written as DNA, the CDR3 is TGTGCCAGCAGTGCCGTCCCTAGCGCACCGCGGGACTTC.

The V and J genes are TRBV5-4 and TRBJ2-1; possible D gene TRBD1, 5 bases. The CDR3 is made up of 15 amino acids. Looked up from germline, CDR1 is SGHNT and CDR2 is YYREEE (reference sequence). The ends were cut back, 4 bases at V and 0 bases at J, with 11 bases in the middle. The CDR3 spells CASSLGPRSYNEQFF. Written as DNA, the CDR3 is TGTGCCAGCAGCCTGGGGCCCCGCTCCTACAATGAGCAGTTCTTC.

The chain couples TRBV14 to TRBJ1-1, with D uncertain. Germline-derived CDR1 and CDR2 are SGHDN and FVKESK. Deletions cut 0 bases from V and 5 bases from J, with 7 bases between. The CDR3 is 13 amino acids. CDR3 DNA sequence: TGTGCCAGCAGCCAAGACTACGGTACTGAAGCTTTCTTT. Translating gives CASSQDYGTEAFF.

The J gene is TRBJ2-7, the V gene TRBV5-4; a weak D match, TRBD2 (5 bases). This CDR3 is 14 amino acids long. CDR1 and CDR2 (germline): SGHNT, YYREEE (reference sequence). Trimming took off 5 bases at V and 7 bases at J, with 19 bases between the two ends. The CDR3 nucleotides are TGTGCCAGCAGTCCGGCGGGCGACGAGGTGGAGCAGTACTTC. It is translated as CASSPAGDEVEQYF.

V gene TRBV5-1 combines with J gene TRBJ2-2; possibly TRBD2 for D (6 bases). The V end was cut by 1 base, the J end by 6 bases, with 19 bases between. The CDR3 is made up of 17 amino acids. Germline CDR1 SGHRS, CDR2 YFSETQ. The DNA for the CDR3 is TGCGCCAGCAGCTTGTCTCCCGGAGGGCCGGCGTCCGGGGAGCTGTTTTTT. Protein: CASSLSPGGPASGELFF.

The J gene is TRBJ2-3, the V gene TRBV29-1; 11 bases fit TRBD1. Unmatched junction bases numbered 8, after V lost 6 bases and J lost 6 bases. Germline V lookup: CDR1 SQVTM, CDR2 ANQGSEA. This CDR3 spans 14 amino acids. For the CDR3, the DNA is TGCAGCGTCGATCTTGGGACAGGGGGTGATACGCAGTATTTT. The encoded protein is CSVDLGTGGDTQYF.

To note about this clone: An end of the junction differs from the germline gene, which may be a read error. Other DNA sequences in this sample translate to the same CDR3. V gene TRBV19 combines with J gene TRBJ2-2; TRBD2 agrees at 11 bases. The CDR3 runs 17 residues. Looked up from germline, CDR1 is LNHDA and CDR2 is SQIVND (reference sequence). The CDR3 protein is CASRIAGLAANTGELFF. The DNA of the CDR3 is TGCGCCAGTAGAATCGCGGGACTAGCGGCGAACACCGGGGAGCTGTTTTTT.

This clone has more than one count but fewer than ten. The rearrangement links TRBV19 to TRBJ2-3; no firm D call. Germline loops: CDR1 LNHDA, CDR2 SQIVND (reference sequence). This CDR3 comprises 14 residues. The V gene lost 1 base and the J gene lost 0 bases, with 5 bases spanning the gap. CDR3 in amino acids: CASSIGGSTDTQYF. CDR3 in DNA: TGTGCCAGTAGTATAGGAGGAAGCACAGATACGCAGTATTTT.

In this sample, this clone turned up once. This CDR3 is also generated by other DNA sequences in the sample. The chain couples TRBV19 to TRBJ2-7, with TRBD2 matching 8 bases. Germline V gives CDR1 LNHDA, CDR2 SQIVND (reference sequence). The ends lost 2 bases at V and 2 bases at J; junction bases unmatched: 5. The CDR3 contains 15 residues. CDR3 nucleotide sequence: TGTGCCAGTAGTATACGACCGGGACTAGCCTACGAGCAGTACTTC. It translates to CASSIRPGLAYEQYF.

The chain carries TRBV25-1 and TRBJ1-6, with D perhaps TRBD1 (6 bases). Germline values: CDR1 MGHDK, CDR2 SYGVNS. This CDR3 region has 15 residues. Trimming took 6 bases from V and 9 from J, leaving 18 bases between them. The CDR3 spells CASRETGGERSPLHF. In DNA form, the CDR3 reads TGTGCCAGCAGGGAGACAGGCGGTGAACGTTCACCCCTCCACTTT.

The chain uses TRBV9 and TRBJ2-5; 8 nucleotides line up with TRBD2. The J call is uncertain, as TRBJ2-7 better fits the DNA end. Germline CDR1 reads SGDLS; CDR2 reads YYNGEE. The CDR3 has 18 residues. CDR3 protein: CASSVAPLSGSGSYEQYF. Here the CDR3 DNA reads TGTGCCAGCAGCGTAGCCCCTCTCAGCGGGAGTGGTTCCTACGAGCAGTACTTC.

The gene calls are TRBV7-3 and TRBJ2-7, with D perhaps TRBD1 (5 bases). Deletions cut 2 bases from V and 0 bases from J, with 11 bases between. The CDR3 sequence is 15 residues long. The V gene's germline CDR1 is SGHTA and CDR2 FQGTGA. CDR3 sequence reads: CASSLSSGNSYEQYF. The CDR3 DNA follows: TGTGCCAGCAGCTTATCATCAGGGAACTCCTACGAGCAGTACTTC.

The chain joins TRBV5-6 to TRBJ2-7; TRBD1 agrees at 10 bases. CDR3 length equals 17 residues. Germline V gene lookup returns CDR1 SGHDT and CDR2 YYEEEE. The J segment lost 5 bases and the V segment lost 3 bases, leaving 14 bases of the junction unmatched. The CDR3 DNA sequence: TGTGCCAGCAGCTCCCCCCCCCGGACAGGGGGAGTGGACGAGCAGTACTTC. It encodes CASSSPPRTGGVDEQYF.

The genes are TRBV7-9 and TRBJ1-1, with 7 bases fitting TRBD1. The ends lost 2 bases at V and 4 bases at J; junction bases unmatched: 7. The CDR3 is 15 residues long. Germline CDR1 reads SEHNR; CDR2 reads FQNEAQ (reference sequence). The CDR3, as DNA: TGTGCCAGCAGCTTACGAGAGTCAGGGGGCACTGAAGCTTTCTTT. It specifies CASSLRESGGTEAFF.

The V call is TRBV10-1, the J call TRBJ2-3; 10 bases align to TRBD2. After removal of 4 bases from V and 3 bases from J, the junction contained 7 bases not matched to a gene. CDR3 length equals 16 residues. Germline CDR1 reads WNHNN; CDR2 reads SYGVQD (reference sequence). The CDR3 region has the DNA TGCGCCAGCAGTGTAGGGACTAGCGCTGGAACAGATACGCAGTATTTT. This encodes CASSVGTSAGTDTQYF.

This chain connects TRBV5-5 to TRBJ2-7; 9 bases are a match to TRBD2. Looked up from germline, CDR1 is SGHKS and CDR2 is YYEKEE (reference sequence). Losses at the gene ends were 5 bases for V and 2 bases for J; bases not matched to a gene: 8. CDR3 size: 15 residues. CDR3 in amino acids: CASRREGALTYEQYF. In DNA, the CDR3 is TGTGCCAGCAGGCGGGAGGGGGCGCTGACCTACGAGCAGTACTTC.

Remarks on this clone: Other DNA variants within this sample encode the same CDR3. This chain links TRBV9 with TRBJ2-1; D unclear. V shed 2 bases and J shed 4 bases, with 7 bases lying between them. This CDR3 contains 13 residues. The germline gives CDR1 SGDLS, CDR2 YYNGEE. The CDR3 is CASSVAGYNEQFF. The CDR3, as DNA: TGTGCCAGCAGCGTGGCAGGTTACAATGAGCAGTTCTTC.

The chain recombines TRBV2 with TRBJ2-1; TRBD1 is a possible D gene (5 bases). V lost 8 bases to trimming and J lost 6 bases, with 17 bases between them. CDR1 is SNHLY and CDR2 is FYNNEI in the germline V gene. The CDR3 runs to 14 residues. CDR3 residues: CASANQGSRNEQFF. In DNA, the CDR3 is TGTGCCAGCGCTAACCAGGGTTCGCGCAATGAGCAGTTCTTC.

The chain joins TRBV2 to TRBJ1-5; D is ambiguous. The V and J ends lost 2 bases and 4 bases respectively, with 12 bases between them. Germline V gene lookup returns CDR1 SNHLY and CDR2 FYNNEI. The CDR3 is 15 residues long. The CDR3 here is CASSERGLTNQPQHF. As DNA, the CDR3 is TGTGCCAGCAGTGAACGAGGGTTGACAAATCAGCCCCAGCATTTT.

As DNA, the CDR3 is TGTGCCAGCAGTGAACAGTATAGCAATCAGCCCCAGCATTTT. Its protein is CASSEQYSNQPQHF. J is TRBJ1-5 and V is TRBV6-1; D ambiguous. The germline CDR1 and CDR2 sequences are MNHNS and SASEGT. This CDR3 has 14 amino acids. V was clipped by 2 bases and J by 0 bases, with 5 bases between them.

The rearrangement joins TRBV6-6 to TRBJ2-1, with D possibly TRBD1 on 5 matching bases. This CDR3 region has 14 residues. Trimming took 7 bases from V and 6 from J, leaving 16 bases between them. Germline V lookup: CDR1 MNHNY, CDR2 SVGAGI (reference sequence). The CDR3 DNA follows: TGTGCCAGCACCCGTCCGGCCACAGGCAATGAGCAGTTCTTC. Amino acids: CASTRPATGNEQFF.

This chain links TRBV5-4 with TRBJ1-4; D is unclear. Trimming stripped 5 bases from V and 8 bases from J, with 16 bases between. The CDR3 consists of 14 residues. Germline V gives CDR1 SGHNT, CDR2 YYREEE (reference sequence). CDR3 amino acids: CASRAGGLSEKLFF. For the CDR3, the DNA is TGTGCCAGCAGAGCTGGAGGTCTTTCGGAAAAACTGTTTTTT. Looking up the rest from reference TRBV5-4 and TRBJ1-4 gives the full variable domain: ETGVTQSPTHLIKTRGQQVTLRCSSQSGHNTVSWYQQALGQGPQFIFQYYREEENGRGNFPPRFSGLQFPNYSSELNVNALELDDSALYLCASRAGGLSEKLFFGSGTQLSVL.